This T cell receptor beta chain was documented in a study of blood T cell repertoires in COVID-19. Across the study: Acute and convalescent COVID-19 samples came from the United States, Italy and Spain.

Enrolled during active infection, Seattle patients were then followed longitudinally. Germline V gene data show CDR1 as LGHNA and CDR2 as YSLEER. The ends were cut back, 1 base at V and 8 bases at J, with 23 bases in the middle. CDR3 size: 17 residues. Authors' processing steps: Estimation of nucleated cell counts was performed using reference gene primer amplification. Sequenced by immunoSEQ multiplex PCR; TCRdb stores in-frame clones only, minus some. V, J and clone size derive from that table, while D and trimming were established from the DNA sequence. Among 330,000 or so clones, roughly 86% were seen once, and the ten largest hold approximately 9.3%.

Material for sequencing was peripheral blood. The clonotype was recovered from a man aged 30 to 45 with COVID-19, enrolled during active disease. This rearrangement joins TRBV4-3 to TRBJ1-1; D not certain. The CDR3 spells CASSQAMNSKPAGEAFF. The CDR3 DNA sequence: TGCGCCAGCAGCCAAGCTATGAACAGCAAGCCCGCAGGAGAAGCTTTCTTT.